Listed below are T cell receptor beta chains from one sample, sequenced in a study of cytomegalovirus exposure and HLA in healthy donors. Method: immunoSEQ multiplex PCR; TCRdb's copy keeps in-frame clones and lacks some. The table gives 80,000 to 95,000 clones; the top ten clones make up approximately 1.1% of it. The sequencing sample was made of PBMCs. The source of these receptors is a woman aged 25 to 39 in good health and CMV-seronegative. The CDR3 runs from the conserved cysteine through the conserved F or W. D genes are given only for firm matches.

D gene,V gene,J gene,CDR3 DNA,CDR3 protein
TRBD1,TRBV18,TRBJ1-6,TGTGCCAGCTCACAGGGGGCAAAGAATTCACCCCTCCACTTT,CASSQGAKNSPLHF
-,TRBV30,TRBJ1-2,TGTGCCTGGAGTGTCCAGAAAGGAGCTAACTATGGCTACACCTTC,CAWSVQKGANYGYTF
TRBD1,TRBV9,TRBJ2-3,TGTGCCAGCAGCCTCGGGACAGGAGGGAGCACAGATACGCAGTATTTT,CASSLGTGGSTDTQYF
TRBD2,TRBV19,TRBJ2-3,TGTGCCAGTAGTATCGGACTAGCGGGACCAGATACGCAGTATTTT,CASSIGLAGPDTQYF
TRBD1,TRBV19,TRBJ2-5,TGTGCCAGTAGTAGGACAGGGGAAGAGACCCAGTACTTC,CASSRTGEETQYF
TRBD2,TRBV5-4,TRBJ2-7,TGTGCCAGCAGCTTGCAGGGCGGGAGGACGAGGGAGCAGTACTTC,CASSLQGGRTREQYF
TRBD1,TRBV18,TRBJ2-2,TGTGCCAGCTCACCGGACAGGCTATCAACCGGGGAGCTGTTTTTT,CASSPDRLSTGELFF
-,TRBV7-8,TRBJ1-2,TGTGCCAGCAGTCCCCGGGGACAAGGGTGGGGGAATGGCTACACCTTC,CASSPRGQGWGNGYTF
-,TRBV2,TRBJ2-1,TGTGCCAGCAGGAGAAAATCCCAATTGAATGAGCAGTTCTTC,CASRRKSQLNEQFF
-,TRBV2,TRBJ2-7,TGTGCCAGCGGAGTCTTCAGAGGGCCGATTTCCTACGAGCAGTACTTC,CASGVFRGPISYEQYF
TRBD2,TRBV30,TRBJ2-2,TGTGCCTGGAGGGTAGCGGGAAACACCGGGGAGCTGTTTTTT,CAWRVAGNTGELFF
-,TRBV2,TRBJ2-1,TGTGCCAGCAGTCGCGAGCAGGGCACCGACAATGAGCAGTTCTTC,CASSREQGTDNEQFF
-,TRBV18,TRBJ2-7,TGTGCCAGCTCACAACAGGGGGGGCCCTACGAGCAGTACTTC,CASSQQGGPYEQYF
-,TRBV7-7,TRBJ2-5,TGTGCTAGCAGCTTAAACCGGTTCCAAGAGACCCAGTACTTC,CASSLNRFQETQYF
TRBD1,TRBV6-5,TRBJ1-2,TGTGCCAGCAGTTACCGGACAGGGGACTATGGCTACACCTTC,CASSYRTGDYGYTF
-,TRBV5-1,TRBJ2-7,TGCGCCAGCAGCCCGGTTCCCCTCTCCTACGAGCAGTACTTC,CASSPVPLSYEQYF
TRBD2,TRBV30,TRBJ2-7,TGTGCCTGGAGCGGAGGGCGGGGGAGCTCCTACGAGCAGTACTTC,CAWSGGRGSSYEQYF
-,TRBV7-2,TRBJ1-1,TGTGCCAGCAGCTGGAGCGAGAACACTGAAGCTTTCTTT,CASSWSENTEAFF
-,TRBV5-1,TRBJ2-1,TGCGCCAGCGGACCCGGGACTCTGGCAAGTGAGCAGTTCTTC,CASGPGTLASEQFF
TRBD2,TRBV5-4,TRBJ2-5,TGTGCCAGCAGCCACATACTAGCGGGACAAGAGACCCAGTACTTC,CASSHILAGQETQYF
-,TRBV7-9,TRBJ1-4,TGTGCCAGCAGCTCAAGCGGGGAAAAACTGTTTTTT,CASSSSGEKLFF
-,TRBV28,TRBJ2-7,TGTGCCAGCAGTTTATGCACAGCGCAGCGGAAAGGGCCCTACGAGCAGTACTTC,CASSLCTAQRKGPYEQYF
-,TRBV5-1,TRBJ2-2,TGCGCCAGCAGCTTCGGTCAGGGGCCCGGGGAGCTGTTTTTT,CASSFGQGPGELFF
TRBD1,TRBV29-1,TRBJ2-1,TGCAGCGTGCGGACAGGGGGGGCTAATAGAGACAATGAGCAGTTCTTC,CSVRTGGANRDNEQFF
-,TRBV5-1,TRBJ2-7,TGCGCCAGCAGCTTGGCCGGCAACTACTACGAGCAGTACTTC,CASSLAGNYYEQYF
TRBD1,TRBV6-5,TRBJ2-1,TGTGCCAGCAGTTACTCGAAAAGGGGGCTGAGGAATGAGCAGTTCTTC,CASSYSKRGLRNEQFF
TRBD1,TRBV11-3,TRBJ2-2,TGTGCCAGCAGCCCAGAGAGGGGGCCGGACACCGGGGAGCTGTTTTTT,CASSPERGPDTGELFF
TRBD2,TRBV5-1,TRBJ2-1,TGCGCCAGCAGCTTAAGTACTAGCGGGAGGAACAATGAGCAGTTCTTC,CASSLSTSGRNNEQFF